This entry features one TCR beta chain sequence. The antigen is not known. These data come from a study of cytomegalovirus exposure and HLA in healthy donors. Study summary: Later, an analysis reported that the 130 or so validation repertoires had used the same platform as the 666 first-cohort repertoires.

This table comes from immunoSEQ multiplex PCR, and its TCRdb copy is limited to in-frame clones, with some not included. This table has tens of thousands of clones, approximately 90% appearing once. A roughly 120-subject validation cohort, separate from the approximately 690-subject first cohort, supplied the donors. The germline V gene encodes CDR1 SGHTA and CDR2 FQGNSA. After removal of 2 bases from V and 0 bases from J, the junction contained 9 bases not matched to a gene. CDR3 length: 18 residues. Study results and caveats: Cytomegalovirus status was reportedly diagnosed by the classifier with high specificity and sensitivity.

This TCR came from a woman aged 18-30 years in good health and CMV-seropositive. The rearrangement links TRBV7-2 to TRBJ2-4; TRBD2 matches at 8 bases. The sample comprised PBMCs. The DNA of the CDR3 is TGTGCCAGCAGCTTACTGAGCGGGGGCCTACTAGCCAAAAACATTCAGTACTTC. Translating it yields CASSLLSGGLLAKNIQYF.